These 20 T cell receptor beta chains originate from one sample sequenced in a study of cytomegalovirus exposure and HLA in healthy donors. Some clones are missing from TCRdb's copy, which holds only in-frame ones; the method was immunoSEQ multiplex PCR. The sample consists of about 190,000 clones, more than 65% of them appearing once. The sample was PBMCs. All receptors come from a woman aged 18-30 years in good health and CMV-seropositive.

J is TRBJ1-2 and V is TRBV6-1; 8 bases agree with TRBD1. Losses at the gene ends were 3 bases for V and 7 bases for J; bases not matched to a gene: 4. Germline assignment: CDR1 MNHNS and CDR2 SASEGT. The CDR3 is 13 amino acids. For the CDR3, the DNA is TGTGCCAGCAGTGACCAAGACAGGGGTGGCTACACCTTC. This translates into CASSDQDRGGYTF.

This chain links TRBV7-9 with TRBJ1-2; 9 nucleotides line up with TRBD1. The J segment lost 7 bases and the V segment lost 6 bases, leaving 12 bases of the junction unmatched. This CDR3 has 15 amino acids. CDR1 and CDR2 from the germline V gene are SEHNR and FQNEAQ (reference sequence). The CDR3: CASRKEQGASRGYTF. In DNA, the CDR3 is TGTGCCAGCAGGAAAGAACAGGGGGCGAGTCGTGGCTACACCTTC.

The chain couples TRBV29-1 to TRBJ2-5, with a tentative D call TRBD1 (5 bases). The germline V gene has CDR1 SQVTM and CDR2 ANQGSEA. V was clipped by 2 bases and J by 5 bases, with 18 bases between them. This CDR3 contains 15 residues. The CDR3 nucleotides read TGCAGCGTTGAAAAGAACAGGCGAAAAGGCGAGACCCAGTACTTC. The encoded protein is CSVEKNRRKGETQYF.

This chain links TRBV19 with TRBJ1-2; D uncertain. Looked up from germline, CDR1 is LNHDA and CDR2 is SQIVND (reference sequence). The CDR3 is 13 amino acids. V was shortened by 10 bases and J by 5 bases, with 17 bases between the two germline ends. The CDR3 here is CATHTVGSYGYTF. As DNA, the CDR3 is TGTGCCACCCACACAGTGGGCTCATATGGCTACACCTTC.

The chain recombines TRBV7-8 with TRBJ2-7, with a tentative D call TRBD1 (5 bases). This CDR3 contains 14 residues. The germline V and J ends were trimmed by 5 bases and 5 bases, with 16 bases remaining between them. The germline CDR1 and CDR2 sequences are SGHVS and FQNEAQ. CDR3 DNA: TGTGCCAGCAGCGGGGTGTCGACAGATAACGAGCAGTACTTC. Its protein product is CASSGVSTDNEQYF.

The CDR3, as DNA: TGTGCCAGCAGCGCGGGACAGGGTCTCCACGGCGAGCAGTACTTC. Amino acids: CASSAGQGLHGEQYF. The chain couples TRBV11-3 to TRBJ2-7; 9 bases agree with TRBD1. Germline V gene lookup returns CDR1 SGHNT and CDR2 YENEEA. The V segment lost 5 bases and the J segment 6 bases; nucleotides outside the gene matches: 11. This CDR3 region has 15 residues.

The chain recombines TRBV27 with TRBJ1-6; D unclear. The CDR3 loop spans 18 amino acids. V lost 3 bases and J lost 5, with 20 bases in between. Germline V gives CDR1 MNHEY, CDR2 SMNVEV (reference sequence). The CDR3 spells CASSFYPIWAVDNSPLHF. The CDR3 coding sequence is TGTGCCAGCAGTTTTTACCCTATCTGGGCAGTTGATAATTCACCCCTCCACTTT.

This clone was seen a handful of times. The rearrangement uses TRBV9 and TRBJ2-2; D perhaps matches TRBD2 (5 bases). The CDR3 is 15 residues long. V lost 1 base and J lost 5, with 12 bases in between. Germline CDR1 is SGDLS and CDR2 is YYNGEE. The CDR3, as DNA: TGTGCCAGCAGCGTACGTGGGAGTGAGACCGGGGAGCTGTTTTTT. This sequence encodes CASSVRGSETGELFF.

The V and J genes are TRBV5-1 and TRBJ1-2, with TRBD1 matching 10 bases. This CDR3 region has 15 residues. J lost 5 bases, V lost 5 bases, and 9 bases had no gene match. From germline, CDR1 is SGHRS and CDR2 YFSETQ. The CDR3 DNA is TGCGCCAGCAGGTCCGGGACAGGGGAGAAGTATGGCTACACCTTC. Translation: CASRSGTGEKYGYTF. Supplemented by reference TRBV5-1 and TRBJ1-2, the full variable domain reads KAGVTQTPRYLIKTRGQQVTLSCSPISGHRSVSWYQQTPGQGLQFLFEYFSETQRNKGNFPGRFSGRQFSNSRSEMNVSTLELGDSALYLCASRSGTGEKYGYTFGSGTRLTVV.

The chain joins TRBV27 to TRBJ2-1, with 8 bases matching TRBD2. The CDR3 runs to 15 residues. Germline lookup yields CDR1 MNHEY and CDR2 SMNVEV (reference sequence). V dropped 2 bases and J dropped 3; count of bases not matched to a gene: 3. In DNA form, the CDR3 reads TGTGCCAGCAGTTTACGGGGGGGCGTCTACAATGAGCAGTTCTTC. Translated, it gives CASSLRGGVYNEQFF.

The chain couples TRBV11-2 to TRBJ1-2, with 8 bases matching TRBD1. The length of the CDR3 is 13 residues. CDR1 and CDR2 (germline): SGHAT, FQNNGV. J gave up 8 bases and V 5 bases, and 7 bases lay outside the gene matches. This CDR3 is CASSPRQGKGYTF. The CDR3, as DNA: TGTGCCAGCAGCCCCAGACAGGGGAAAGGCTACACCTTC.

This clone was seen more than once but under ten times. The chain carries TRBV10-3 and TRBJ1-1; 8 positions agree with TRBD1. V shed 7 bases, J shed 5 bases, and the junction held 9 bases outside the gene matches. Germline CDR1 is ENHRY and CDR2 is SYGVKD. This CDR3 has 14 residues. CDR3 sequence (DNA): TGTGCCATCAAACCGGGACAGGCGGGAACTGAAGCTTTCTTT. Translating gives CAIKPGQAGTEAFF.

This clone appeared once. This sequence joins TRBV29-1 and TRBJ1-2; D possibly corresponds to TRBD1 (5 bases). The CDR3 is 16 residues long. V lost 2 bases to trimming and J lost 3 bases, with 19 bases between them. Germline CDR1 and CDR2: SQVTM and ANQGSEA. The CDR3 reads CSVEHGQGVFDYGYTF. The CDR3 DNA follows: TGCAGCGTTGAACACGGGCAAGGGGTTTTCGACTATGGCTACACCTTC. Supplemented by reference TRBV29-1 and TRBJ1-2, the full variable domain reads SAVISQKPSRDICQRGTSLTIQCQVDSQVTMMFWYRQQPGQSLTLIATANQGSEATYESGFVIDKFPISRPNLTFSTLTVSNMSPEDSSIYLCSVEHGQGVFDYGYTFGSGTRLTVV.

The V gene is TRBV2, the J gene TRBJ2-1, with 12 bases fitting TRBD2. Per germline, CDR1 SNHLY and CDR2 FYNNEI. Unmatched junction bases numbered 10, after V lost 7 bases and J lost 9 bases. CDR3 size: 15 residues. The DNA of the CDR3 is TGTGCCAGCAAAGCAGCTAGGACTAGCGGGGCTGAGCAGTTCTTC. This codes for CASKAARTSGAEQFF.

V gene TRBV25-1 combines with J gene TRBJ1-4; D not certain. The germline gives CDR1 MGHDK, CDR2 SYGVNS. CDR3 length: 15 amino acids. Trimming shortened V by 4 bases and J by 0 bases, and 9 bases separated the two germline ends. The chain's CDR3 is CASSGIQPTNEKLFF. The CDR3 region has the DNA TGTGCCAGCAGTGGGATACAGCCAACTAATGAAAAACTGTTTTTT.

The V call is TRBV23-1, the J call TRBJ1-2; weak D call: TRBD1 (5 bases). TRBV23-1 is sorted into the ORF group, with uncertain function. There are 13 residues in the CDR3. V was trimmed by 0 bases and J by 4 bases, leaving 6 bases between them. The DNA for the CDR3 is TGCGCCAGCAGTCAATCGGGGGGCTATGGCTACACCTTC. Its translation is CASSQSGGYGYTF.

The rearrangement uses TRBV6-1 and TRBJ1-5; D is undetermined. The CDR3 has 15 amino acids. The V gene lost 6 bases and the J gene lost 3 bases, with 15 bases spanning the gap. Germline V CDR1 and CDR2: MNHNS, SASEGT. CDR3 DNA sequence: TGTGCCAGCAGAGAACAAGACACGCACAATCAGCCCCAGCATTTT. Its translation: CASREQDTHNQPQHF.

The rearrangement uses TRBV5-1 and TRBJ1-1; D not resolved. Per the germline V gene, CDR1 is SGHRS and CDR2 is YFSETQ. The CDR3 consists of 14 residues. Trimming pared 6 bases from V and 5 bases from J, leaving 17 bases between. The DNA of the CDR3 is TGCGCCAGCATGGCGGCGGGTTCGAATACTGAAGCTTTCTTT. Translation gives CASMAAGSNTEAFF.

The chain uses TRBV6-6 and TRBJ2-7, with a weak D call TRBD1 (6 bases). Trimming pared 7 bases from V and 7 bases from J, leaving 11 bases between. This CDR3 is built from 11 residues. From germline, CDR1 is MNHNY and CDR2 SVGAGI (reference sequence). The CDR3 reads CASNQGWEQYF. The CDR3 region has the DNA TGTGCCAGCAACCAGGGGTGGGAGCAGTACTTC.

The chain combines TRBV10-3 with TRBJ1-2; 9 bases agree with TRBD1. The V segment lost 2 bases and the J segment 7 bases; nucleotides outside the gene matches: 5. The germline V gene encodes CDR1 ENHRY and CDR2 SYGVKD. The length of the CDR3 is 14 residues. CDR3 coding DNA: TGTGCCATCAGTGAGACAGGGGGCGAAGCTGGCTACACCTTC. It is translated as CAISETGGEAGYTF.